This record looks at one T cell receptor (beta chain) sequence and its context. V lost 3 bases to trimming and J lost 6 bases; unmatched junction nucleotides: 1. The V gene's germline CDR1 is SQVTM and CDR2 ANQGSEA. The CDR3 is made up of 12 amino acids. The source of the sample is a study of blood T cell repertoires in COVID-19. As for the study in general: Sites across the United States, Italy and Spain contributed samples from acute and convalescent COVID-19. T cells, B-cell-depleted T cells, or PBMCs provided the cDNA or gDNA that served as material.

The method was immunoSEQ multiplex PCR; TCRdb's version includes in-frame clones alone and lacks a portion of them. The table records some 96,000 clones, more than 75% of them present only once. The J gene is TRBJ2-1, the V gene TRBV29-1; 8 positions match TRBD2. The TCR was taken from a man in his fifties or sixties with acute or convalescent COVID-19. Sequenced sample: peripheral blood. The CDR3 nucleotides read TGCAGCGTTGAGACTAGCGCCAATGAGCAGTTCTTC. Amino acid sequence: CSVETSANEQFF.